These 9 T cell receptor beta chains share one sample of origin, sequenced in a study of control samples from healthy donors and cancer patients. TCRdb's table, derived via immunoSEQ multiplex PCR, lists solely in-frame clones and lacks some. This sample has 90,000 to 100,000 clones, with 75% to 85% found just once. The material sequenced was blood. All receptors come from a woman aged 25 to 39 in good health.

The chain is built from TRBV6-6 and TRBJ1-5; D ambiguous. V lost 5 bases, J lost 2 bases, and 7 bases lay in between. The CDR3 totals 13 residues. Per germline, CDR1 MNHNY and CDR2 SVGAGI (reference sequence). The CDR3 sequence is CASSDNGNQPQHF. CDR3 nucleotide sequence: TGTGCCAGCAGTGACAACGGCAATCAGCCCCAGCATTTT.

This clone was recorded a few times. Additional DNA sequences in this sample encode the identical CDR3. The V gene is TRBV3-1 (or the pseudogene TRBV3-2), the J gene TRBJ2-2; D remains ambiguous. Trimming pared 2 bases from V and 5 bases from J, leaving 9 bases between. The CDR3 runs 14 residues. Germline CDR1 and CDR2: LGHDT and YNNKEL (reference sequence). The CDR3 DNA reads TGTGCCAGCAGCCAATCTCCCGGGACCGGGGAGCTGTTTTTT. Its translation is CASSQSPGTGELFF.

The chain is built from TRBV10-2 and TRBJ2-7; D is unresolved. Germline CDR1 is WSHSY and CDR2 is SAAADI. Trimming shortened V by 6 bases and J by 3 bases, and 12 bases separated the two germline ends. The CDR3 sequence is 13 residues long. CDR3 bases: TGCGCCAGCAGGAGGTTCGAACTCTACGAGCAGTACTTC. Protein product: CASRRFELYEQYF.

This chain uses TRBV11-1 with TRBJ2-7, with D unresolved. The CDR3 is made up of 13 amino acids. Trimming pared 3 bases from V and 6 bases from J, leaving 12 bases between. Germline V lookup: CDR1 SGHAT, CDR2 FQDESV (reference sequence). CDR3 region: CASSFDRFGEQYF. The CDR3, as DNA: TGTGCCAGCAGCTTCGACCGATTTGGCGAGCAGTACTTC.

This clone occurred once. The chain is built from TRBV9 and TRBJ2-7; D is tentatively TRBD1 or TRBD2 (5 bases each). This CDR3 comprises 14 residues. With 0 bases removed from V and 0 bases from J, the gap between germline ends came to 7 bases. Germline V CDR1 and CDR2: SGDLS, YYNGEE. The CDR3 DNA sequence: TGTGCCAGCAGCGTAGGGGGGAGCTCCTACGAGCAGTACTTC. Translated, it gives CASSVGGSSYEQYF.

The rearrangement joins TRBV3-1 (or the pseudogene TRBV3-2) to TRBJ1-2; D is perhaps TRBD1 (5 bases). CDR1 is LGHDT, CDR2 YNNKEL, per germline (reference sequence). Trimming took 4 bases from V and 2 from J, leaving 20 bases between them. This CDR3 spans 17 amino acids. This CDR3 is CASSPRGQGRGNYGYTF. The CDR3 DNA reads TGTGCCAGCAGCCCCCGCGGGCAGGGAAGGGGCAACTATGGCTACACCTTC.

The chain is built from TRBV6-5 and TRBJ1-1; D is possibly TRBD1 (5 bases). The CDR3 is 14 residues long. Trimming removed 5 bases from V and 4 bases from J, with 14 bases in between. Germline CDR1 and CDR2: MNHEY and SVGAGI. As DNA, the CDR3 is TGTGCCAGCAGTAACAGTTGGGGCCTCACTGAAGCTTTCTTT. It translates to CASSNSWGLTEAFF.

The chain employs TRBV5-1 and TRBJ2-1; 11 nucleotides match TRBD2. CDR1 SGHRS and CDR2 YFSETQ come from the germline V gene. The CDR3 sequence is 15 residues long. Unmatched junction bases numbered 1, after V lost 0 bases and J lost 5 bases. The CDR3, as DNA: TGCGCCAGCAGCTTGGGACTAGCGGGGAACAATGAGCAGTTCTTC. Translation gives CASSLGLAGNNEQFF. Combining the CDR3 with reference TRBV5-1 and TRBJ2-1 gives the whole variable domain KAGVTQTPRYLIKTRGQQVTLSCSPISGHRSVSWYQQTPGQGLQFLFEYFSETQRNKGNFPGRFSGRQFSNSRSEMNVSTLELGDSALYLCASSLGLAGNNEQFFGPGTRLTVL.

This chain uses TRBV12-5 with TRBJ1-1; D is unclear. V lost 1 base and J lost 0, with 3 bases in between. Germline lookup yields CDR1 LGHNT and CDR2 FRNRAP. This CDR3 region has 13 residues. The CDR3 sequence: CASGLEMNTEAFF. In nucleotides, the CDR3 is TGTGCTAGTGGTTTGGAAATGAACACTGAAGCTTTCTTT.